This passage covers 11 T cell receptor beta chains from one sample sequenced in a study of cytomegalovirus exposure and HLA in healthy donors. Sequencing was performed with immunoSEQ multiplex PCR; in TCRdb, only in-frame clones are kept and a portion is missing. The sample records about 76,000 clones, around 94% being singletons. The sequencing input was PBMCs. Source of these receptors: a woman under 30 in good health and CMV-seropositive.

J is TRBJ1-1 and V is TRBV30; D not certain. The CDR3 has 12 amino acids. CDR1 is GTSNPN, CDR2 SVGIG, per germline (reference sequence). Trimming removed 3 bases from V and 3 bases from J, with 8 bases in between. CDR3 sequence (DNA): TGTGCCTGGAGACCGGGAGACACTGAAGCTTTCTTT. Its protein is CAWRPGDTEAFF.

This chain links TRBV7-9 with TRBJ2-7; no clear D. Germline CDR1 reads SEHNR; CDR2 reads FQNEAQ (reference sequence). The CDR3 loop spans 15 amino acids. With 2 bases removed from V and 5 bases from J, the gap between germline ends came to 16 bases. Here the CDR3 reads CASSLMLQPYDEQYF. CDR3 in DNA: TGTGCCAGCAGCTTAATGTTACAGCCGTACGACGAGCAGTACTTC.

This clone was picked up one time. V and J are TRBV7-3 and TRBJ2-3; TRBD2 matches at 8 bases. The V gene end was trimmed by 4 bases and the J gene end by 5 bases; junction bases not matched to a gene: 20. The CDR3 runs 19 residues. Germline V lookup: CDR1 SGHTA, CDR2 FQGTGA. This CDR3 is CASSSNTAASGGMVDTQYF. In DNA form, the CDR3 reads TGTGCCAGCAGCTCCAATACTGCCGCCAGCGGGGGAATGGTAGATACGCAGTATTTT.

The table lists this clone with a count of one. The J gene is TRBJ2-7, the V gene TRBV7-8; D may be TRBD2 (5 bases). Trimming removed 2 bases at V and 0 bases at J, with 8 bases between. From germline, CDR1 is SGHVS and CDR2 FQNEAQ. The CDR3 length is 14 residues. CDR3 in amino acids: CASSLSRGSYEQYF. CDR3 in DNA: TGTGCCAGCAGCTTAAGCCGGGGCTCCTACGAGCAGTACTTC.

CDR3 DNA: TGTGCCATCAGCCCGACAGGGGTCGGGCCTGAAGCTTTCTTT. The encoded protein is CAISPTGVGPEAFF. V is TRBV10-3 and J is TRBJ1-1; 8 bases agree with TRBD1. CDR1 and CDR2 from the germline V gene are ENHRY and SYGVKD. The junction had 9 bases not matched to a gene; V was cut back by 6 bases and J by 6 bases. The CDR3 loop spans 14 amino acids.

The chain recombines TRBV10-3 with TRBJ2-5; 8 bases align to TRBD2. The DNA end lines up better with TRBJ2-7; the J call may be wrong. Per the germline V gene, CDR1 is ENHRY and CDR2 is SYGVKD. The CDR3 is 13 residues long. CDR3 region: CAITGSGRYEQYF. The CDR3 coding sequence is TGTGCCATCACCGGAAGCGGGAGATACGAGCAGTACTTC.

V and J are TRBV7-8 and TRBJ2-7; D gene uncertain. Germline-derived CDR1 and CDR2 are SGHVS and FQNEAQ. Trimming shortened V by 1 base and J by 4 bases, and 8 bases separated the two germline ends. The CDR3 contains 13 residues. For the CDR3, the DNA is TGTGCCAGCAGCTTAGAGAATACTTACGAGCAGTACTTC. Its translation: CASSLENTYEQYF.

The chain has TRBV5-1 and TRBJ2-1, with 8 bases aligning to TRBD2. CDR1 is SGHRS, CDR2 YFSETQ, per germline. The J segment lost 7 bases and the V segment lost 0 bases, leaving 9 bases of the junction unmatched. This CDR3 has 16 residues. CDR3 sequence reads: CASSLAPSGGVNEQFF. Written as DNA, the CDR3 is TGCGCCAGCAGCTTGGCTCCCTCGGGAGGGGTAAATGAGCAGTTCTTC.

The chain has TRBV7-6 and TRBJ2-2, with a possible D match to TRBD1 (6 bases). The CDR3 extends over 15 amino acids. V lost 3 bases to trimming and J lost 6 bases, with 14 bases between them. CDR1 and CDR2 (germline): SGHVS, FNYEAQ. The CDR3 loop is CASSLETGYPGELFF. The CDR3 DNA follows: TGTGCCAGCAGCTTGGAAACAGGGTATCCCGGGGAGCTGTTTTTT.

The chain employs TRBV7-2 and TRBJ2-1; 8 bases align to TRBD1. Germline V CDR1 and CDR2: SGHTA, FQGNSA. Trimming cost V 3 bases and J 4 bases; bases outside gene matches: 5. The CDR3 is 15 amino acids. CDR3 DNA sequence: TGTGCCAGCAGCTTGGACAGGGTAATGTACAATGAGCAGTTCTTC. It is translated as CASSLDRVMYNEQFF.

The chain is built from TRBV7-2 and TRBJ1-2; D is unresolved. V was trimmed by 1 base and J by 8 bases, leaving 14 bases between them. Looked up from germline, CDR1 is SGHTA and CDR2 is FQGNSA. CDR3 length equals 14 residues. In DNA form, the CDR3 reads TGTGCCAGCAGCTTAGGACGCAGCGGTTGGGGCTACACCTTC. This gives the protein CASSLGRSGWGYTF.